The clone carrying this T cell receptor (beta chain) was picked up one time. This CDR3 has 16 amino acids. The germline CDR1 and CDR2 sequences are SGHRS and YFSETQ. Trimming took off 0 bases at V and 2 bases at J, with 12 bases between the two ends. The sample is drawn from a study of T-cell reconstitution after alpha-beta-depleted transplantation in children. A TCRbeta library incorporating unique molecular identifiers was prepared. TCRdb re-analysed the PCR reads in MiXCR, keeping a single row per CDR3 protein. The profile shows some 200,000 distinct CDR3 sequences, about 6.4% of them singletons. The source is a human donor who donated a stem cell graft to a child with Wiskott-Aldrich syndrome. This sequence joins TRBV5-1 and TRBJ2-1; tentatively, D is TRBD2 (6 bases). This material consisted of PBMCs from the stem cell graft donor, taken from the stem cell graft. CDR3 coding DNA: TGCGCCAGCAGCTTGGACCTAGCGAGGACCTACAATGAGCAGTTCTTC. Residues: CASSLDLARTYNEQFF.